These T cell receptor beta chains were read from a single sample in a study of CD8+CD57+ T cells in acquired aplastic anemia. TCRdb redid the calling of the reads with MiXCR, one entry per CDR3 protein. The table includes 170,000 or so distinct CDR3 sequences, 63% detected once. Sequencing used sorted CD4+, CD8+, or CD8+CD57+ T cells (not recorded which) from PBMCs. The receptors were sampled from a human donor with aplastic anemia. Both conserved end residues are part of each CDR3. The D gene is left open where the match is weak. Rows may omit the clone size; those that give it use once, few, many or a size class.

once,TRBD2,TRBV7-3,TRBJ2-7,TGTGCCAGCAGCTTAATAGGAGGACTAGGGTTCTACGAGCAGTACTTC,CASSLIGGLGFYEQYF
NA,NA,TRBV2,TRBJ1-4,TGTGCCAGCGGAACCAGGGGTGGAACTAATGAAAAACTGTTTTTT,CASGTRGGTNEKLFF
few,TRBD1,TRBV9,TRBJ1-3,TGTGCCAGCAGCGTAGGAACAGGGGGCTACTCTGGAAACACCATATATTTT,CASSVGTGGYSGNTIYF
many,NA,TRBV19,TRBJ1-4,TGTGCCAGTACTCCCTATCGCGGGCAGTCCGATGAAAAACTGTTTTTT,CASTPYRGQSDEKLFF
many,NA,TRBV19,TRBJ1-1,TGTGCCAGTAGTATGGGGGGAGGGACTGAAGCTTTCTTT,CASSMGGGTEAFF
NA,TRBD1,TRBV20-1,TRBJ2-3,TGCAGTGCTAGAGAGATCCGGACAGGGACAGATACGCAGTATTTT,CSAREIRTGTDTQYF
NA,NA,TRBV15,TRBJ1-4,TGTGCCACCAGCAGAGCTCCGGAATGGACTAATGAAAAACTGTTTTTT,CATSRAPEWTNEKLFF
NA,TRBD1,TRBV19,TRBJ2-7,TGTGCCAGTAGTGAACAGGGGTTCGAGCAGTACTTC,CASSEQGFEQYF
many,NA,TRBV6-2/TRBV6-3,TRBJ2-6,TGTGCCAGCAGTAGTAAAGGTTCCCCTTTTGCAGGGGCCAACGTCCTGACTTTC,CASSSKGSPFAGANVLTF
NA,NA,TRBV29-1,TRBJ2-7,TGCAGCGTTGAAGACCCTCGGGACACGTCCTACGAGCAGTACTTC,CSVEDPRDTSYEQYF
NA,TRBD2,TRBV19,TRBJ2-1,TGTGCCAGTAGTATGGGCGGACTAGCGGGGAGTGGTGAGCAGTTCTTC,CASSMGGLAGSGEQFF
NA,TRBD2,TRBV24-1,TRBJ2-3,TGTGCCTCCCGTGGGACTACCCTCAGCACAGATACGCAGTATTTT,CASRGTTLSTDTQYF
NA,NA,TRBV7-2,TRBJ2-5,TGTGCCAGCAGCTTATCGAGGGGGAGCGGTGAGACCCAGTACTTC,CASSLSRGSGETQYF
many,TRBD2,TRBV6-1,TRBJ2-2,TGTGCCAGCAGTCCTCGGGACTACACGGACACCGGGGAGCTGTTTTTT,CASSPRDYTDTGELFF
NA,NA,TRBV7-2,TRBJ2-5,TGTGCCAGCAGCTTATCGAAGATGGAGACCCAGTACTTC,CASSLSKMETQYF
NA,NA,TRBV2,TRBJ1-5,TGTGCCAGCAGTAGGATGGGGGATCAGCCCCAGCATTTT,CASSRMGDQPQHF